The 17 T cell receptor beta chains reported below all come from one sample, sequenced in a study of monozygotic twins with inflammatory bowel disease. TCRdb re-called the 5' RACE reads; every CDR3 protein appears as one record, without DNA. This table lists around 410,000 distinct CDR3 sequences. The specimen sequenced was blood. The receptors here all came from a human donor with ulcerative colitis or Crohn's disease, or a healthy co-twin of an affected twin (not recorded which).

The genes are TRBV5-8 and TRBJ2-2. Germline CDR1 SGHTS, CDR2 YDEGEE. CDR3 length equals 12 residues. CDR3 sequence reads: CASSLRIGELFF.

V gene TRBV15 combines with J gene TRBJ2-2; the TRBD1 assignment by TCRdb is unverifiable without DNA. Germline assignment: CDR1 LNHNV and CDR2 YYDKDF (reference sequence). CDR3 length: 15 residues. CDR3 region: CATRWGQGASGELFF.

The rearrangement links TRBV7-2 to TRBJ2-1; TCRdb proposes TRBD1, but this gene call is untestable without DNA. Germline CDR1 is SGHTA and CDR2 is FQGNSA. This CDR3 comprises 14 residues. CDR3 in amino acids: CASSLGNRAGGRFF.

The chain is built from TRBV28 and TRBJ2-3; TCRdb names TRBD2, which stays unverified in the absence of DNA. CDR1 is MDHEN, CDR2 SYDVKM, per germline. The CDR3 has 12 amino acids. This CDR3 reads CASSILADTQYF.

V usage is TRBV7-2 and J usage is TRBJ2-3; checking the TCRdb D call of TRBD2 is not possible without DNA. Germline V gene data show CDR1 as SGHTA and CDR2 as FQGNSA. The CDR3 is 18 residues long. This CDR3 is CASSLASGRAGRTDTQYF.

This chain connects TRBV7-2 to TRBJ2-5; TCRdb's D call, TRBD2, is unchecked because there is no DNA. CDR1 is SGHTA, CDR2 FQGNSA, per germline. This CDR3 contains 15 residues. The CDR3 reads CDSSVPQAGVETQYF.

The rearrangement joins TRBV11-1 to TRBJ1-1; lacking DNA, the TRBD1 call made by TCRdb goes unchecked. Per the germline V gene, CDR1 is SGHAT and CDR2 is FQDESV (reference sequence). The CDR3 is 18 amino acids. The CDR3 region is CASSLPPRGVEAGREAFF.

The chain links TRBV29-1 to TRBJ1-1; without DNA, the TCRdb call of TRBD1 cannot be checked. This CDR3 has 13 amino acids. The V gene's germline CDR1 is SQVTM and CDR2 ANQGSEA. CDR3 sequence reads: CSVTTGGGTEAFF.

The rearrangement links TRBV27 to TRBJ2-4; TCRdb lists TRBD1, though no DNA is available to test this call. Germline V CDR1 and CDR2: MNHEY, SMNVEV (reference sequence). CDR3 length equals 13 residues. The CDR3 spells CASSSPVGNVQYF.

The gene calls are TRBV12-3 or TRBV12-4 and TRBJ1-5; TCRdb calls TRBD1, which cannot be checked without DNA. The CDR3 extends over 15 amino acids. CDR3 sequence reads: CASSSDRGQHQPQHF.

This chain connects TRBV14 to TRBJ2-7; TCRdb reports TRBD2, a call that lacks DNA to check it against. The CDR3 extends over 16 amino acids. Germline-derived CDR1 and CDR2 are SGHDN and FVKESK. The CDR3 is CASSQVITSFPYEQYF.

The rearrangement uses TRBV20-1 and TRBJ2-7; no DNA is available, so the TRBD1 call from TCRdb remains unchecked. Germline V gene lookup returns CDR1 DFQATT and CDR2 SNEGSKA (reference sequence). This CDR3 contains 15 residues. CDR3 protein: CSARSQTGNSYEQYF.

The J gene is TRBJ1-6, the V gene TRBV5-1. CDR1 is SGHRS, CDR2 YFSETQ, per germline. This CDR3 is built from 13 residues. The CDR3 is CASRGQENSPLHF.

The J gene is TRBJ1-3, the V gene TRBV18; absent DNA, TCRdb's TRBD1 call cannot be checked. Germline CDR1 and CDR2: KGHSH and LQKENI. The CDR3 extends over 16 amino acids. CDR3 amino acids: CASSPFQGHSGNTIYF.

The genes are TRBV27 and TRBJ1-5. This CDR3 contains 13 residues. Germline CDR1 MNHEY, CDR2 SMNVEV (reference sequence). The chain's CDR3 is CASSYREDQPQHF.

The rearrangement links TRBV7-2 to TRBJ2-7; TCRdb picks TRBD2, but there is no DNA to check that call. The CDR3 contains 15 residues. CDR1 and CDR2 (germline): SGHTA, FQGNSA. CDR3: CASSPSQTTTYEQYF.

The V and J genes are TRBV27 and TRBJ2-7; TCRdb proposes TRBD2, but this gene call is untestable without DNA. There are 15 residues in the CDR3. Per germline, CDR1 MNHEY and CDR2 SMNVEV (reference sequence). The CDR3 loop reads CASSFVAGGFYEQYF.